The 5 T cell receptor beta chains below all came from one sample that was sequenced in a study of CXCR3-negative and CXCR3-positive naive CD8 T cells. The authors prepared UMI-labeled TRB cDNA libraries by 5' RACE. Reprocessing the 5' RACE reads, TCRdb reports a single entry for every CDR3 protein and omits DNA. In all, the sample yields about 40,000 distinct CDR3 sequences. Sequencing used memory CD8+ T cells from blood. The receptor set was obtained from a human donor in good health. Some clones in this sample may be carry-over from other donors' samples.

V is TRBV4-3 and J is TRBJ2-7; TCRdb proposes TRBD1, but this gene call is untestable without DNA. In germline, CDR1 is LGHNA, CDR2 YSLEER. The CDR3 runs 15 residues. The CDR3 loop reads CASSPRTGEPYEQYF.

The chain employs TRBV6-6 and TRBJ1-1; TCRdb indicates TRBD1, and absent DNA this call remains unverified. The germline V gene encodes CDR1 MNHNY and CDR2 SVGAGI (reference sequence). The CDR3 contains 16 residues. This CDR3 reads CASSYGFDRVNTEAFF.

The chain combines TRBV28 with TRBJ1-2; TCRdb reports TRBD1, a call that lacks DNA to check it against. The germline V gene encodes CDR1 MDHEN and CDR2 SYDVKM. This CDR3 region has 15 residues. The CDR3 region is CASSSRDRYNYGYTF.

This chain uses TRBV27 with TRBJ1-5. The CDR3 contains 17 residues. Germline CDR1 is MNHEY and CDR2 is SMNVEV (reference sequence). CDR3 amino acids: CASSPLTAGGGVQPQHF.

This clonotype counts as medium-sized (0.01 to 0.1%) by frequency. The chain links TRBV6-1 to TRBJ2-1; there is no DNA to check the TCRdb D call of TRBD2. Germline V gives CDR1 MNHNS, CDR2 SASEGT. The CDR3 spans 15 residues. CDR3: CASSTSGGNYNEQFF.